Reported below is one TCR beta chain. Trimming removed 3 bases from V and 4 bases from J; junction bases left unmatched: 6. The CDR3 has 16 amino acids. The V gene's germline CDR1 is SGHRS and CDR2 YFSETQ. This sample was included in a study of T cell changes during pregnancy in multiple sclerosis. Assay used: immunoSEQ multiplex PCR; TCRdb lists only in-frame clones, some missing. The repertoire consists of about 55,000 clones, with just under 90% occurring once and the leading ten covering 0.58%. This chain links TRBV5-1 with TRBJ2-7; 14 nucleotides align to TRBD2. This clonotype was obtained from a female donor with multiple sclerosis, enrolled in a pregnancy study. Sequencing used CD4+ T cells from peripheral blood mononuclear cells, obtained in the first trimester of pregnancy. This CDR3 reads CASSSGTSGRAYEQYF. The CDR3 nucleotides read TGCGCCAGCAGCTCAGGGACTAGCGGGAGAGCGTACGAGCAGTACTTC. Using reference TRBV5-1 and TRBJ2-7 for the parts outside the CDR3, the full variable domain is KAGVTQTPRYLIKTRGQQVTLSCSPISGHRSVSWYQQTPGQGLQFLFEYFSETQRNKGNFPGRFSGRQFSNSRSEMNVSTLELGDSALYLCASSSGTSGRAYEQYFGPGTRLTVT.